These 11 T cell receptor beta chains came from one sample sequenced in a study of cytomegalovirus exposure and HLA in healthy donors. The PCR contained 60 Vbeta and 13 Jbeta primers. TCRdb's copy holds only in-frame clones and misses some; the assay was immunoSEQ multiplex PCR. The sample has roughly 140,000 clones; roughly 84% are singletons. Material: PBMCs. The receptors stem from a woman in her late teens or twenties in good health and CMV-seronegative.

The rearrangement links TRBV28 to TRBJ2-5; 8 positions agree with TRBD1. The CDR3 consists of 14 residues. In germline, CDR1 is MDHEN, CDR2 SYDVKM. V trimming: 5 bases; J trimming: 3 bases; junction bases outside the gene matches: 5. CDR3 loop: CASSRDRRKETQYF. CDR3 nucleotides: TGTGCCAGCAGTAGGGACAGGAGGAAAGAGACCCAGTACTTC. Full variable domain (remainder filled in from reference TRBV28 and TRBJ2-5): DVKVTQSSRYLVKRTGEKVFLECVQDMDHENMFWYRQDPGLGLRLIYFSYDVKMKEKGDIPEGYSVSREKKERFSLILESASTNQTSMYLCASSRDRRKETQYFGPGTRLLVL.

The chain employs TRBV7-2 and TRBJ2-4; the match to TRBD2 covers 8 bases. This CDR3 has 16 residues. After removal of 1 base from V and 5 bases from J, the junction contained 7 bases not matched to a gene. Germline CDR1 is SGHTA and CDR2 is FQGNSA. The DNA for the CDR3 is TGTGCCAGCAGCTTAGACGGCGGGGGGCAACAAAACATTCAGTACTTC. It translates to CASSLDGGGQQNIQYF.

The chain recombines TRBV2 with TRBJ1-2; no definite D call. V gave up 7 bases and J gave up 5 bases, with 17 bases separating them. Germline-derived CDR1 and CDR2 are SNHLY and FYNNEI. The CDR3 spans 14 residues. Written as DNA, the CDR3 is TGTGCCAGCAAAAAGTTCGGGGTTCGGTATGGCTACACCTTC. Encoded protein: CASKKFGVRYGYTF. Together with reference TRBV2 and TRBJ1-2, the CDR3 gives the full variable domain: EPEVTQTPSHQVTQMGQEVILRCVPISNHLYFYWYRQILGQKVEFLVSFYNNEISEKSEIFDDQFSVERPDGSNFTLKIRSTKLEDSAMYFCASKKFGVRYGYTFGSGTRLTVV.

This chain connects TRBV7-2 to TRBJ2-3, with 7 bases aligning to TRBD2. The CDR3 extends over 14 amino acids. Per germline, CDR1 SGHTA and CDR2 FQGNSA. Germline trimming cut 2 bases from V and 10 bases from J; bases unmatched to any gene: 9. CDR3 protein: CASSLLADNYPQYF. For the CDR3, the DNA is TGTGCCAGCAGCTTACTAGCGGACAACTATCCGCAGTATTTT.

This clone was seen more than once but under ten times. CDR3 sequence: CATLDRPDNEQFF. Here the CDR3 DNA reads TGTGCCACCTTGGACAGGCCTGACAATGAGCAGTTCTTC. The rearrangement links TRBV28 to TRBJ2-1; 7 positions agree with TRBD1. The CDR3 covers 13 residues. The V gene's germline CDR1 is MDHEN and CDR2 SYDVKM. After removal of 10 bases from V and 5 bases from J, the junction contained 8 bases not matched to a gene.

The J gene is TRBJ2-1, the V gene TRBV7-2; TRBD2 agrees at 12 bases. V was clipped by 5 bases and J by 2 bases; unmatched bases: 4. The CDR3 loop spans 16 amino acids. CDR1 SGHTA and CDR2 FQGNSA come from the germline V gene. CDR3 sequence (DNA): TGTGCCAGCAGCCTCTGGACTAGCGGGACCTACAATGAGCAGTTCTTC. Its protein product is CASSLWTSGTYNEQFF.

The gene calls are TRBV10-3 and TRBJ2-7; 13 positions match TRBD2. The V gene's germline CDR1 is ENHRY and CDR2 SYGVKD. Trimming at V came to 6 bases and at J to 6 bases, leaving 14 bases not matched to a gene. CDR3 length equals 17 residues. In DNA, the CDR3 is TGTGCCATCAGAGTTGGACTAGCGGGAGACGCGCGGTTCGAGCAGTACTTC. Encoded protein: CAIRVGLAGDARFEQYF.

The rearrangement joins TRBV19 to TRBJ2-7; 8 positions agree with TRBD1. The junction had 10 bases not matched to a gene; V was cut back by 11 bases and J by 4 bases. The CDR3 is 13 amino acids. The V gene's germline CDR1 is LNHDA and CDR2 SQIVND (reference sequence). CDR3: CASRGQAAYEQYF. The CDR3 region has the DNA TGTGCCTCGAGGGGACAGGCGGCATACGAGCAGTACTTC. The full variable domain, its missing parts supplied by reference TRBV19 and TRBJ2-7, is DGGITQSPKYLFRKEGQNVTLSCEQNLNHDAMYWYRQDPGQGLRLIYYSQIVNDFQKGDIAEGYSVSREKKESFPLTVTSAQKNPTAFYLCASRGQAAYEQYFGPGTRLTVT.

The chain has TRBV6-6 and TRBJ2-7, with 8 bases matching TRBD1. V lost 3 bases, J lost 3 bases, and 4 bases stayed unmatched. This CDR3 is 14 amino acids long. CDR1 and CDR2 (germline): MNHNY, SVGAGI (reference sequence). CDR3 in DNA: TGTGCCAGCAGTTATGGGACAGGCTACTACGAGCAGTACTTC. This codes for CASSYGTGYYEQYF.

The chain uses TRBV5-1 and TRBJ2-2; 8 positions agree with TRBD2. This CDR3 is built from 16 residues. The germline CDR1 and CDR2 sequences are SGHRS and YFSETQ. The trim removed 5 bases at V and 3 bases at J, leaving 9 bases unmatched. CDR3 DNA sequence: TGCGCCAGCAGTCCATTAAGCGGGGGCGACACCGGGGAGCTGTTTTTT. This codes for CASSPLSGGDTGELFF.

The V and J genes are TRBV6-6 and TRBJ2-7; D might be TRBD2 (6 bases). CDR3 length equals 13 residues. Germline values: CDR1 MNHNY, CDR2 SVGAGI (reference sequence). The V end was cut by 7 bases, the J end by 2 bases, with 12 bases between. As DNA, the CDR3 is TGTGCCAGCACCCTCCGACTAGCCTACGAGCAGTACTTC. This codes for CASTLRLAYEQYF.